This TCR beta chain was obtained from a study of T cells in Graves' hyperthyroidism and ophthalmopathy. This CDR3 spans 15 amino acids. V lost 0 bases to trimming and J lost 5 bases, with 15 bases between them. Per the germline V gene, CDR1 is SGHKS and CDR2 is YYEKEE (reference sequence). Amplification of TCR beta CDR3 regions used RNA as the template. The primer set for the first-round RT-PCR of the TCR CDR3 was HTBI. Each CDR3 protein gets one entry after TCRdb re-called the multiplex PCR reads with MiXCR. The sample has more than 600,000 distinct CDR3 sequences; around 17% are singletons. This sequence was found in a man younger than 30 with Graves' hyperthyroidism. The chain links TRBV5-5 to TRBJ2-7, with D maybe TRBD2 (6 bases). The sample consisted of blood. Here the CDR3 DNA reads TGTGCCAGCAGCTTGGTGACTAACGGGAGTCACGAGCAGTACTTC. Translating gives CASSLVTNGSHEQYF.